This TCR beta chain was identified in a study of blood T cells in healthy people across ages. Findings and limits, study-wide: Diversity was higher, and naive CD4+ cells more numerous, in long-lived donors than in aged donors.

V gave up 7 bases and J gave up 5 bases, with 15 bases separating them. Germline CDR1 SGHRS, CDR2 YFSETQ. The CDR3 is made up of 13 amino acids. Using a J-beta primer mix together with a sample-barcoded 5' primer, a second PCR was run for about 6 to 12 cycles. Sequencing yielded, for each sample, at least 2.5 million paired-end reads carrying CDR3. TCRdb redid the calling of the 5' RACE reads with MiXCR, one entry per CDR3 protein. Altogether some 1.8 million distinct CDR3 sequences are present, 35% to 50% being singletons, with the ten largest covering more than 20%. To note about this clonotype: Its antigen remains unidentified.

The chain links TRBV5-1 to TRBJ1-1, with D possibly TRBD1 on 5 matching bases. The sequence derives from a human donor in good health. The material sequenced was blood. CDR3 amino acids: CASGPGHTTEAFF. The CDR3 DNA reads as TGCGCCAGCGGGCCAGGACATACGACTGAAGCTTTCTTT.